What follows are 5 T cell receptor beta chains derived from one specimen sequenced in a study of blood T cells in healthy people across ages. The use of a sample-barcoded 5' primer and a J-beta primer mix characterized a second PCR of 7 to 11 cycles. TCRdb independently ran MiXCR on the 5' RACE reads; one entry per CDR3 protein. The sample carries about 1.1 million distinct CDR3 sequences, roughly two fifths recorded once. Sequenced: blood. These receptors were taken from a man aged 18 to 29 in good health.

The rearrangement uses TRBV6-1 and TRBJ2-2; the match to TRBD2 covers 10 bases. Germline V lookup: CDR1 MNHNS, CDR2 SASEGT. Germline trimming cut 4 bases from V and 3 bases from J; bases unmatched to any gene: 2. The CDR3 has 15 amino acids. As DNA, the CDR3 is TGTGCCAGCAGTGCCCTAGCGGGGGACACCGGGGAGCTGTTTTTT. This translates into CASSALAGDTGELFF.

The rearrangement uses TRBV29-1 and TRBJ2-3, with D perhaps TRBD1 (5 bases). The CDR3 length is 15 residues. V lost 0 bases and J 2 bases, leaving 12 bases between the germline ends. Germline V lookup: CDR1 SQVTM, CDR2 ANQGSEA. The CDR3 region is CSVEDPTAATDTQYF. CDR3 nucleotide sequence: TGCAGCGTTGAAGATCCGACAGCTGCCACAGATACGCAGTATTTT.

This clonotype was found a few times. CDR3 bases: TGCAGCGTTGAATCCGGCTCCGGGACTTTCTACAATGAGCAGTTCTTC. This translates into CSVESGSGTFYNEQFF. The chain carries TRBV29-1 and TRBJ2-1; D might be TRBD2 (6 bases). The CDR3 runs 16 residues. Trimming shortened V by 2 bases and J by 3 bases, and 17 bases separated the two germline ends. The germline V gene encodes CDR1 SQVTM and CDR2 ANQGSEA.

This clonotype appeared many times. V gene TRBV5-1 combines with J gene TRBJ2-3; no clear D. The CDR3 is made up of 15 amino acids. Germline CDR1 and CDR2: SGHRS and YFSETQ. V was trimmed by 0 bases and J by 3 bases, leaving 11 bases between them. The CDR3 loop is CASSLGRRGTDTQYF. CDR3 DNA: TGCGCCAGCAGCTTGGGCCGAAGAGGTACAGATACGCAGTATTTT.

This clonotype showed up just a few times. The genes are TRBV6-2 or TRBV6-3 and TRBJ2-3; D perhaps matches TRBD2 (5 bases). Germline-derived CDR1 and CDR2 are MNHEY and SVGEGT. V dropped 5 bases and J dropped 6 bases, with 15 bases sitting between them. The CDR3 runs 14 residues. The CDR3 DNA reads TGTGCCAGCAGTCAAGGGAGAGCAAGGGATACGCAGTATTTT. This encodes CASSQGRARDTQYF.